These 16 T cell receptor beta chains share one sample of origin, sequenced in a study of PD-1 blockade in classical Hodgkin lymphoma. As for time point: cycle 4 day 1 (C4D1), after 5 to 7 weeks of nivolumab. Each and every patient relapsed after autologous stem cell transplantation, and patients got differing brentuximab vedotin exposure. Purification of CD4+ T cells from thawed PBMCs was achieved by magnetic negative selection. Here immunoSEQ multiplex PCR was the method, and the copy in TCRdb shows in-frame clones only, minus some. The table records tens of thousands of clones, roughly nine tenths of them present only once. The material was CD4+ T cells from blood, obtained before the fourth cycle of nivolumab. Receptors were obtained from a human donor with classical Hodgkin lymphoma.

The rearrangement uses TRBV9 and TRBJ2-1; D is perhaps TRBD1 (5 bases). V dropped 4 bases and J dropped 0 bases, with 11 bases sitting between them. CDR1 and CDR2 from the germline V gene are SGDLS and YYNGEE. The CDR3 is 15 amino acids. DNA of the CDR3: TGTGCCAGCAGCTCAGGGTTAGGCTCCTACAATGAGCAGTTCTTC. Translation gives CASSSGLGSYNEQFF.

The chain joins TRBV9 to TRBJ1-1, with TRBD1 as a possible D gene (5 bases). CDR3 length equals 15 residues. Looked up from germline, CDR1 is SGDLS and CDR2 is YYNGEE. Trimming took off 1 base at V and 0 bases at J, with 10 bases between the two ends. The CDR3, as DNA: TGTGCCAGCAGCGTACCAGGGCTAGTGAACACTGAAGCTTTCTTT. Translated: CASSVPGLVNTEAFF. Full variable domain (rest looked up from reference TRBV9 and TRBJ1-1): DSGVTQTPKHLITATGQRVTLRCSPRSGDLSVYWYQQSLDQGLQFLIQYYNGEERAKGNILERFSAQQFPDLHSELNLSSLELGDSALYFCASSVPGLVNTEAFFGQGTRLTVV.

The rearrangement joins TRBV6-1 to TRBJ1-5; no definite D call. Looked up from germline, CDR1 is MNHNS and CDR2 is SASEGT. The CDR3 has 14 amino acids. The V end lost 0 bases, the J end lost 3 bases, and 6 bases lay between the germline ends. Written as DNA, the CDR3 is TGTGCCAGCAGTGAAGCCGGGCACAATCAGCCCCAGCATTTT. Translation: CASSEAGHNQPQHF.

This clone was detected only a few times. The V and J genes are TRBV11-2 and TRBJ2-7, with a possible D match to TRBD2 (5 bases). CDR1 is SGHAT, CDR2 FQNNGV, per germline. V dropped 3 bases and J dropped 0 bases, with 9 bases sitting between them. CDR3 size: 14 residues. Here the CDR3 reads CASSFPGISYEQYF. As DNA, the CDR3 is TGTGCCAGCAGCTTCCCGGGGATCTCCTACGAGCAGTACTTC.

The chain uses TRBV15 and TRBJ2-7; TRBD2 aligns across 14 bases. The CDR3 is 19 residues long. With 1 base clipped from V and 2 bases from J, the junction kept 10 bases outside the gene matches. Germline CDR1 reads LNHNV; CDR2 reads YYDKDF (reference sequence). The CDR3 spells CATSRVPGLAGVKTYEQYF. CDR3 DNA: TGTGCCACCAGCAGAGTCCCGGGACTAGCGGGAGTGAAAACCTACGAGCAGTACTTC.

The chain carries TRBV7-9 and TRBJ1-4; perhaps TRBD1 as D (5 bases). The CDR3 runs 12 residues. The V gene lost 5 bases and the J gene lost 8 bases, with 9 bases spanning the gap. Per the germline V gene, CDR1 is SEHNR and CDR2 is FQNEAQ (reference sequence). The CDR3 protein is CASSTRQEKLFF. The CDR3 DNA follows: TGTGCCAGCAGCACCCGACAGGAAAAACTGTTTTTT.

This chain joins TRBV7-2 and TRBJ1-5, with D hard to call. This CDR3 contains 13 residues. The V end lost 5 bases, the J end lost 1 base, and 6 bases lay between the germline ends. CDR1 and CDR2 (germline): SGHTA, FQGNSA. This CDR3 is CASSVISNQPQHF. The DNA of the CDR3 is TGTGCCAGCAGCGTAATCAGCAATCAGCCCCAGCATTTT. Full variable domain (missing parts from reference TRBV7-2 and TRBJ1-5): GAGVSQSPSNKVTEKGKDVELRCDPISGHTALYWYRQSLGQGLEFLIYFQGNSAPDKSGLPSDRFSAERTGGSVSTLTIQRTQQEDSAVYLCASSVISNQPQHFGDGTRLSIL.

The V and J genes are TRBV19 and TRBJ2-7; D may be TRBD2 (5 bases). The CDR3 contains 16 residues. CDR1 and CDR2 from the germline V gene are LNHDA and SQIVND (reference sequence). V lost 3 bases and J lost 2, with 17 bases in between. In nucleotides, the CDR3 is TGTGCCAGTAGTATCGGCGGTCACATCGGGGCCTACGAGCAGTACTTC. This gives the protein CASSIGGHIGAYEQYF. The full variable domain, with the rest looked up from reference TRBV19 and TRBJ2-7, is DGGITQSPKYLFRKEGQNVTLSCEQNLNHDAMYWYRQDPGQGLRLIYYSQIVNDFQKGDIAEGYSVSREKKESFPLTVTSAQKNPTAFYLCASSIGGHIGAYEQYFGPGTRLTVT.

This sequence joins TRBV11-3 and TRBJ2-2; D possibly corresponds to TRBD1 (5 bases). Trimming shortened V by 1 base and J by 1 base, and 7 bases separated the two germline ends. Germline V lookup: CDR1 SGHNT, CDR2 YENEEA. The CDR3 has 15 amino acids. This CDR3 is CASSLGQGNTGELFF. Here the CDR3 DNA reads TGTGCCAGCAGCTTAGGCCAGGGGAACACCGGGGAGCTGTTTTTT.

The chain is built from TRBV18 and TRBJ2-1, with unresolved D. The CDR3 spans 14 residues. The germline CDR1 and CDR2 sequences are KGHSH and LQKENI. CDR3 DNA: TGTGCGTCACGGCGCGATAGCTCCTACAATGAGCAGTTCTTC. Protein product: CASRRDSSYNEQFF.

V gene TRBV10-3 combines with J gene TRBJ2-3; D perhaps matches TRBD2 (6 bases). This CDR3 has 15 residues. With 8 bases removed from V and 6 bases from J, the gap between germline ends came to 21 bases. CDR1 and CDR2 (germline): ENHRY, SYGVKD. The CDR3 DNA follows: TGTGCCATCCGGAGTAGTGCGGGGCCAGTGGATACGCAGTATTTT. The encoded protein is CAIRSSAGPVDTQYF.

V gene TRBV5-1 combines with J gene TRBJ1-1; TRBD1 aligns across 7 bases. From germline, CDR1 is SGHRS and CDR2 YFSETQ. The CDR3 has 13 residues. V lost 4 bases, J lost 4 bases, and 4 bases stayed unmatched. CDR3 amino acids: CASSPQGFTEAFF. CDR3 bases: TGCGCCAGCAGCCCACAGGGGTTCACTGAAGCTTTCTTT.

The sample holds one count of this clone. The chain combines TRBV18 with TRBJ2-6, with TRBD2 matching 8 bases. The germline V gene has CDR1 KGHSH and CDR2 LQKENI. This CDR3 contains 18 residues. Germline trimming cut 0 bases from V and 2 bases from J; bases unmatched to any gene: 6. The CDR3 here is CASSPPSGGPTGANVLTF. Written as DNA, the CDR3 is TGTGCCAGCTCACCACCGTCGGGAGGGCCAACTGGGGCCAACGTCCTGACTTTC.

The V gene is TRBV6-1, the J gene TRBJ1-3; 9 bases are shared with TRBD1. CDR3 size: 16 residues. Per the germline V gene, CDR1 is MNHNS and CDR2 is SASEGT. The ends lost 3 bases at V and 0 bases at J; junction bases unmatched: 3. CDR3 in amino acids: CASSDWDRASGNTIYF. CDR3 DNA: TGTGCCAGCAGTGATTGGGACAGGGCCTCTGGAAACACCATATATTTT.

The CDR3 DNA is TGTGCCAGCAGCTTACGACAGTCCTCCTACGAGCAGTACTTC. This encodes CASSLRQSSYEQYF. The chain recombines TRBV7-9 with TRBJ2-7, with D possibly matching TRBD1 (5 bases). CDR1 is SEHNR and CDR2 is FQNEAQ in the germline V gene (reference sequence). This CDR3 comprises 14 residues. The V gene lost 2 bases and the J gene lost 0 bases, with 8 bases spanning the gap.

This clone was seen once. The gene calls are TRBV5-1 and TRBJ2-2, with 8 bases identical to TRBD2. Trimming cost V 4 bases and J 6 bases; bases outside gene matches: 5. The CDR3 has 14 amino acids. CDR1 and CDR2 from the germline V gene are SGHRS and YFSETQ. The CDR3 here is CASSEQGLAGELFF. CDR3 DNA sequence: TGCGCCAGCAGCGAACAGGGACTAGCCGGGGAGCTGTTTTTT.